This TCR beta chain was found in a study of T cells in Graves' hyperthyroidism and ophthalmopathy. As for the study in general: Peripheral blood was collected at initial diagnosis, before any treatment. General study points: Blood samples included most of the expanded thyroid clonotypes exceeding 0.001.

Diagnostic assessment was based on clinical symptoms, serum thyroxine and TRAb, thyroid ultrasound and orbital computed tomography. The CDR3 covers 15 residues. Germline V gene data show CDR1 as KGHSH and CDR2 as LQKENI. From RNA transcripts, TCR beta CDR3 regions were amplified. TCR CDR3 regions were first amplified by RT-PCR with HTBI primers. MiXCR was run by TCRdb on the multiplex PCR reads, yielding one entry per CDR3 protein. Among hundreds of thousands of distinct CDR3 sequences listed, roughly 13% were seen once. On this clonotype itself: The antigen is undetermined. Mismatch with germline at one junction end may stem from a read error.

Sequencing was done on a sample of blood. The chain carries TRBV18 and TRBJ1-4; the match to TRBD1 covers 8 bases. The sequence was collected from a woman in her thirties or forties with Graves' ophthalmopathy. The CDR3 DNA follows: TGTGCCAGCTCACCCTGGGGGACAGGCAATGGAAAACTGTTTTTT. This sequence encodes CASSPWGTGNGKLFF. The variable domain in full, completed from reference TRBV18 and TRBJ1-4, reads NAGVMQNPRHLVRRRGQEARLRCSPMKGHSHVYWYRQLPEEGLKFMVYLQKENIIDESGMPKERFSAEFPKEGPSILRIQQVVRGDSAAYFCASSPWGTGNGKLFFGSGTQLSVL.